These T cell receptor beta chains were read from a single sample in a study of blood T cell repertoires in COVID-19. TCRdb's table, derived via immunoSEQ multiplex PCR, lists solely in-frame clones and lacks some. This table has some 200,000 clones, 87% appearing once. The sequenced sample was peripheral blood. These receptors originate from a woman in her 70s with COVID-19, enrolled during active disease. Both conserved end residues are part of each CDR3. D genes are given only for firm matches. Clone size is stated in some rows and not others, as once, few, many or a class when expanded.

j_gene: TRBJ2-5; d_gene: TRBD1; v_gene: TRBV7-3; abundance: NA; CDR3nt: TGTGCCAGCAGCTTAGGGCAGGGGGCGTCCGAGACCCAGTACTTC; CDR3aa: CASSLGQGASETQYF
j_gene: TRBJ2-3; d_gene: TRBD1; v_gene: TRBV15; abundance: NA; CDR3nt: TGTGCCACCAGCAGAGAAACAGGGGCAAGCACAGATACGCAGTATTTT; CDR3aa: CATSRETGASTDTQYF
j_gene: TRBJ2-7; d_gene: TRBD1; v_gene: TRBV28; abundance: NA; CDR3nt: TGTGCCAGCACGACAGGGAGTGCCTACGAGCAGTACTTC; CDR3aa: CASTTGSAYEQYF
j_gene: TRBJ2-1; d_gene: TRBD2; v_gene: TRBV5-1; abundance: NA; CDR3nt: TGCGCCAGCGGGGCTAGCGGCTACAATGAGCAGTTCTTC; CDR3aa: CASGASGYNEQFF
j_gene: TRBJ2-1; d_gene: TRBD2; v_gene: TRBV12-5; abundance: NA; CDR3nt: TGTGCTAGTGCTCCACTAGCGGGGCCAGTGTTCTTC; CDR3aa: CASAPLAGPVFF
j_gene: TRBJ1-5; d_gene: NA; v_gene: TRBV24-1; abundance: NA; CDR3nt: TGTGCCACCGGCGGGGCAGGGAATCAGCCCCAGCATTTT; CDR3aa: CATGGAGNQPQHF
j_gene: TRBJ2-3; d_gene: NA; v_gene: TRBV6-5; abundance: NA; CDR3nt: TGTGCCAGCAGTTACCTGCGACTTAGCACAGATACGCAGTATTTT; CDR3aa: CASSYLRLSTDTQYF
j_gene: TRBJ2-2; d_gene: NA; v_gene: TRBV6-4; abundance: NA; CDR3nt: TGTGCCAGCAGTACAGGGAACACCGGGGAGCTGTTTTTT; CDR3aa: CASSTGNTGELFF
j_gene: TRBJ2-6; d_gene: NA; v_gene: TRBV3-1/TRBV3-2; abundance: NA; CDR3nt: TGTGCCAGCAGCCAAGATTTATCTGGGGCCAACGTCCTGACTTTC; CDR3aa: CASSQDLSGANVLTF
j_gene: TRBJ1-5; d_gene: NA; v_gene: TRBV19; abundance: NA; CDR3nt: TGTGCCAGTAGTATTCTTGGTTGGGGAGGCAATCAGCCCCAGCATTTT; CDR3aa: CASSILGWGGNQPQHF
j_gene: TRBJ2-3; d_gene: NA; v_gene: TRBV5-1; abundance: NA; CDR3nt: TGCGCCAGCAGCTTGACTGGGCAGCCAGATACGCAGTATTTT; CDR3aa: CASSLTGQPDTQYF
j_gene: TRBJ2-2; d_gene: NA; v_gene: TRBV18; abundance: NA; CDR3nt: TGTGCCAGCTCACCACGTCCTAACACCGGGGAGCTGTTTTTT; CDR3aa: CASSPRPNTGELFF
j_gene: TRBJ2-1; d_gene: TRBD2; v_gene: TRBV7-2; abundance: NA; CDR3nt: TGTGCCAGCAGCCAGGGGGCTAGCGGGAGTTTGTTCAATGAGCAGTTCTTC; CDR3aa: CASSQGASGSLFNEQFF
j_gene: TRBJ1-1; d_gene: NA; v_gene: TRBV28; abundance: NA; CDR3nt: TGTGCCAGCAGTTGGGCCACAGCAAGAGCTGAAGCTTTCTTT; CDR3aa: CASSWATARAEAFF
j_gene: TRBJ2-3; d_gene: NA; v_gene: TRBV18; abundance: NA; CDR3nt: TGTGCCAGCTCACCACCGGCGGGCGGGGGCACAGATACGCAGTATTTT; CDR3aa: CASSPPAGGGTDTQYF
j_gene: TRBJ1-3; d_gene: TRBD1; v_gene: TRBV7-9; abundance: NA; CDR3nt: TGTGCCAGCAGCCCTGGGACAGGGGGAAACACCATATATTTT; CDR3aa: CASSPGTGGNTIYF
j_gene: TRBJ1-2; d_gene: TRBD1; v_gene: TRBV27; abundance: once; CDR3nt: TGTGCCAGCAGCTATTCACCGGGACAGGGAGTGTGGGGCTACACCTTC; CDR3aa: CASSYSPGQGVWGYTF
j_gene: TRBJ2-1; d_gene: NA; v_gene: TRBV4-2; abundance: NA; CDR3nt: TGTGCCAGCAGCCAAGATGCCCGAGGAATCTACAATGAGCAGTTCTTC; CDR3aa: CASSQDARGIYNEQFF
j_gene: TRBJ2-7; d_gene: TRBD1; v_gene: TRBV14; abundance: NA; CDR3nt: TGTGCCAGCAGCCAGACAGGGTACGAGCAGTACTTC; CDR3aa: CASSQTGYEQYF
j_gene: TRBJ2-3; d_gene: NA; v_gene: TRBV5-1; abundance: NA; CDR3nt: TGCGCCAGCTCGGAGTGGCGCACAGATACGCAGTATTTT; CDR3aa: CASSEWRTDTQYF
j_gene: TRBJ2-5; d_gene: TRBD2; v_gene: TRBV6-5; abundance: NA; CDR3nt: TGTGCCAGCAGTTACCGGGGGACTAGCGAGGAGACCCAGTACTTC; CDR3aa: CASSYRGTSEETQYF
j_gene: TRBJ1-2; d_gene: NA; v_gene: TRBV6-2/TRBV6-3; abundance: NA; CDR3nt: TGTGCCAGCAGTTACTCGTCCAGCCCGAGGGATGGCTACACCTTC; CDR3aa: CASSYSSSPRDGYTF
j_gene: TRBJ2-1; d_gene: TRBD1; v_gene: TRBV14; abundance: NA; CDR3nt: TGTGCCAGCAGCCAGGGGGGTGGGACAGGGTTAAAGCAGTTCTTC; CDR3aa: CASSQGGGTGLKQFF
j_gene: TRBJ2-1; d_gene: NA; v_gene: TRBV7-9; abundance: few; CDR3nt: TGTGCCAGCAGTTTGGCCAGCGGTCCCTACAATGAGCAGTTCTTC; CDR3aa: CASSLASGPYNEQFF
j_gene: TRBJ2-3; d_gene: TRBD1; v_gene: TRBV30; abundance: NA; CDR3nt: TGTGCCTGGAGTGCCGACAGGGGCGGGACAGATACGCAGTATTTT; CDR3aa: CAWSADRGGTDTQYF
j_gene: TRBJ2-3; d_gene: NA; v_gene: TRBV6-5; abundance: NA; CDR3nt: TGTGCCAGCACGAGACGGAGGGCGGACGATACGCAGTATTTT; CDR3aa: CASTRRRADDTQYF
j_gene: TRBJ2-7; d_gene: NA; v_gene: TRBV5-8; abundance: few; CDR3nt: TGTGCCAGCAGCTTGCGCAGGGTCTCTAAGAAGCAGTACTTC; CDR3aa: CASSLRRVSKKQYF
j_gene: TRBJ2-3; d_gene: TRBD2; v_gene: TRBV3-1/TRBV3-2; abundance: NA; CDR3nt: TGTGCCAGCAGTCTAGCGGGAGGCATGGGTTCAGATACGCAGTATTTT; CDR3aa: CASSLAGGMGSDTQYF
j_gene: TRBJ2-3; d_gene: NA; v_gene: TRBV7-9; abundance: NA; CDR3nt: TGTGCCAGCAGCGTTGGACTGGCTCAAAGCACAGATACGCAGTATTTT; CDR3aa: CASSVGLAQSTDTQYF
j_gene: TRBJ1-4; d_gene: NA; v_gene: TRBV27; abundance: NA; CDR3nt: TGTGCCAGCAGTGATACAGGGAAGCCTAATGAAAAACTGTTTTTT; CDR3aa: CASSDTGKPNEKLFF
j_gene: TRBJ1-1; d_gene: TRBD1; v_gene: TRBV6-5; abundance: NA; CDR3nt: TGTGCCAGCAGAACCGGGACAGCGGTGTTAGAAGCTTTCTTT; CDR3aa: CASRTGTAVLEAFF
j_gene: TRBJ2-1; d_gene: TRBD2; v_gene: TRBV5-1; abundance: NA; CDR3nt: TGCGCCAGCAGCTCCCGACTAGCGGGAGGCGCCTACAATGAGCAGTTCTTC; CDR3aa: CASSSRLAGGAYNEQFF
j_gene: TRBJ1-1; d_gene: NA; v_gene: TRBV3-1/TRBV3-2; abundance: NA; CDR3nt: TGTGCCAGCAGCCAAAGCGGGGCGCATGGCACTGAAGCTTTCTTT; CDR3aa: CASSQSGAHGTEAFF
j_gene: TRBJ2-5; d_gene: NA; v_gene: TRBV30; abundance: NA; CDR3nt: TGTGCCTGGGAAAGGGGGGGTCTCCAAGAGACCCAGTACTTC; CDR3aa: CAWERGGLQETQYF
j_gene: TRBJ2-5; d_gene: TRBD2; v_gene: TRBV20-1; abundance: NA; CDR3nt: TGCAGTGCTAGTAGGGGGCGGGAGGGCGCCGAGACCCAGTACTTC; CDR3aa: CSASRGREGAETQYF
j_gene: TRBJ2-2; d_gene: TRBD1; v_gene: TRBV6-4; abundance: NA; CDR3nt: TGTGCCAGCAGTGGTGGGACAGCCACCGGGGAGCTGTTTTTT; CDR3aa: CASSGGTATGELFF
j_gene: TRBJ1-5; d_gene: TRBD1; v_gene: TRBV10-3; abundance: few; CDR3nt: TGTGCCATCAGTAGGGGACAGGGGGATGATCAGCCCCAGCATTTT; CDR3aa: CAISRGQGDDQPQHF
j_gene: TRBJ2-1; d_gene: NA; v_gene: TRBV9; abundance: NA; CDR3nt: TGTGCCAGCAGCGTAGGCGGTGGCAATGAGCAGTTCTTC; CDR3aa: CASSVGGGNEQFF
j_gene: TRBJ1-2; d_gene: NA; v_gene: TRBV5-1; abundance: NA; CDR3nt: TGCGCCAGCAGCTTGGTTTCATCCAACTATGGCTACACCTTC; CDR3aa: CASSLVSSNYGYTF
j_gene: TRBJ1-2; d_gene: NA; v_gene: TRBV15; abundance: NA; CDR3nt: TGTGCCACCAGTAATCAGTGGGGCTACACCTTC; CDR3aa: CATSNQWGYTF
j_gene: TRBJ2-2; d_gene: TRBD1; v_gene: TRBV5-1; abundance: NA; CDR3nt: TGCGCCAGCAGCAGAGACAGGGTTGACACCGGGGAGCTGTTTTTT; CDR3aa: CASSRDRVDTGELFF
j_gene: TRBJ2-7; d_gene: TRBD2; v_gene: TRBV5-4; abundance: NA; CDR3nt: TGTGCCAGCAGCTTGAGCGGCGGGAGGGCATATAACGAGCAGTACTTC; CDR3aa: CASSLSGGRAYNEQYF
j_gene: TRBJ2-7; d_gene: TRBD2; v_gene: TRBV7-3; abundance: NA; CDR3nt: TGTGCCAGCAGCTTAAACAGCGGGGCCTCCTACGAGCAGTACTTC; CDR3aa: CASSLNSGASYEQYF
j_gene: TRBJ2-1; d_gene: NA; v_gene: TRBV7-9; abundance: many; CDR3nt: TGTGCCAGCAGCCTCACAGGGCAAGCCTACAATGAGCAGTTCTTC; CDR3aa: CASSLTGQAYNEQFF
j_gene: TRBJ1-2; d_gene: NA; v_gene: TRBV7-9; abundance: once; CDR3nt: TGTGCCAGCAGCCCCGAGCCGGGGATGTATTTTAACTATGGCTACACCTTC; CDR3aa: CASSPEPGMYFNYGYTF
j_gene: TRBJ1-2; d_gene: NA; v_gene: TRBV29-1; abundance: NA; CDR3nt: TGCAGCGTTGAAGACCCGGAGGGGCGGTCCCACTACACCTTC; CDR3aa: CSVEDPEGRSHYTF
j_gene: TRBJ2-7; d_gene: NA; v_gene: TRBV10-3; abundance: NA; CDR3nt: TGTGCCATCCACGGGAGCAACTACGAGCAGTACTTC; CDR3aa: CAIHGSNYEQYF
j_gene: TRBJ2-2; d_gene: TRBD2; v_gene: TRBV6-5; abundance: NA; CDR3nt: TGTGCCAGCAGACAAGAAGCGGGAGACGCCGGGGAGCTGTTTTTT; CDR3aa: CASRQEAGDAGELFF
j_gene: TRBJ2-6; d_gene: NA; v_gene: TRBV5-1; abundance: NA; CDR3nt: TGCGCCAGCAGAGACCAGGTCTCTGGGGCCAACGTCCTGACTTTC; CDR3aa: CASRDQVSGANVLTF
j_gene: TRBJ2-1; d_gene: TRBD2; v_gene: TRBV12-5; abundance: NA; CDR3nt: TGTGCTAGTGGACAGACTAGCGGGCGAGACAATGAGCAGTTCTTC; CDR3aa: CASGQTSGRDNEQFF
j_gene: TRBJ1-3; d_gene: TRBD1; v_gene: TRBV28; abundance: NA; CDR3nt: TGTGCCAGCAGTAACCAGGGGGTTTCTGGAAACACCATATATTTT; CDR3aa: CASSNQGVSGNTIYF
j_gene: TRBJ2-7; d_gene: NA; v_gene: TRBV4-3; abundance: once; CDR3nt: TGCGCCAGCAGCCAAGCCTGGCAGGGGCTCTACGAGCAGTACTTC; CDR3aa: CASSQAWQGLYEQYF
j_gene: TRBJ1-1; d_gene: NA; v_gene: TRBV10-3; abundance: NA; CDR3nt: TGTGCCATCAGTGATGGGGTAGGGGTCACTGAAGCTTTCTTT; CDR3aa: CAISDGVGVTEAFF